The entry that follows covers one T cell receptor beta chain sequence. Its antigen is unidentified. CD8 cells regarded as naive lacked CD45RO, were positively chosen for CCR7, and omitted terminally differentiated effector memory CD45RA+ cells. These data are taken from a study of shared clonotypes between healthy human individuals. Study information: Per-donor plates numbered three CD4 naive, three CD4 memory, two CD8 naive and one CD8 memory. The study's findings and limits: Richness estimates generally favored naive over memory subsets.

Deep was the level at which the assay was run. Original methodology: Filtering differed, since immunoSEQ gave only junction sequences and no quality scores. Profiling relied on immunoSEQ multiplex PCR, and the TCRdb table lists in-frame clones only, not all of them. Clonal size and the V and J genes are those of that table, whereas D and trimming came from the DNA. The data hold millions of clones, with 85% to 95% observed a single time. Deletions cut 1 base from V and 2 bases from J, with 6 bases between. CDR3 length: 13 amino acids. Germline V gives CDR1 LNHDA, CDR2 SQIVND (reference sequence). The chain links TRBV19 to TRBJ2-7; tentative D call: TRBD1 (5 bases). The source material was naive CD8+ T cells from PBMCs. The sequence was collected from a man younger than 30 in good health. Some clones in this sample may be carry-over from other donors' samples. CDR3 region: CASSIGQPYEQYF. Here the CDR3 DNA reads TGTGCCAGTAGTATAGGACAGCCCTACGAGCAGTACTTC.